These T cell receptor beta chains were read from a single sample in a study of blood T cell dynamics during melanoma immunotherapy. Repertoires were generated with immunoSEQ multiplex PCR, while TCRdb's copy carries only in-frame clones and drops some. The sample includes some 20,000 clones, about 85% of them seen just once. Specimen: blood, collected from a patient treated with checkpoint blockade. The source of these receptors is a human donor with melanoma. Both conserved end residues are part of each CDR3. A D gene is named only where the DNA matches it firmly. Size is omitted from some rows. Given values are once, few, many or a class for expanded clones.

TRBV28	-	TRBD1	TRBJ2-7	TGTGCCAGCAAAGGGACAGGGATGCCCGAGCAGTACTTC	CASKGTGMPEQYF
TRBV29-1	-	TRBD2	TRBJ2-5	TGCAGCGTTGCGACTAGCGGGAGGGAGACCCAGTACTTC	CSVATSGRETQYF
TRBV5-1	-	-	TRBJ1-2	TGCGCCAGCAGCTTGTCCAGGTTTACGTATGGCTACACCTTC	CASSLSRFTYGYTF
TRBV6-5	-	-	TRBJ1-6	TGTGCCAGCCGTCAGGGTTCCTCACCCCTCCACTTT	CASRQGSSPLHF
TRBV2	-	-	TRBJ1-6	TGTGCCAGCAGTGAGCTGGCGAATTCACCCCTCCACTTT	CASSELANSPLHF
TRBV29-1	-	TRBD2	TRBJ2-3	TGCAGCGTGATGATGACTAGCGGGAAAGCAACAGATACGCAGTATTTT	CSVMMTSGKATDTQYF
TRBV5-1	-	TRBD1	TRBJ2-2	TGCGCCACCACCGCCGGGACAGGGTCTGGCGGGGAGCTGTTTTTT	CATTAGTGSGGELFF
TRBV28	once	-	TRBJ2-5	TGTGCCAGCAGTTATCCTCAAGAGACCCAGTACTTC	CASSYPQETQYF
TRBV29-1	-	-	TRBJ2-1	TGCAGCGTTGAAGCTCTCGGCAATGAGCAGTTCTTC	CSVEALGNEQFF
TRBV19	-	TRBD2	TRBJ2-5	TGTGCCAGTAGCCAATCAGGACTAGTGAGGTACCAAGAGACCCAGTACTTC	CASSQSGLVRYQETQYF
TRBV9	-	TRBD1	TRBJ1-2	TGTGCCAGCAGAGCCGGGACAGCCTCTAACCTAGGGGGTTATGGCTACACCTTC	CASRAGTASNLGGYGYTF
TRBV5-4	-	TRBD2	TRBJ2-4	TGTGCCAGCAGCTCCCCTCCGGGACTAGCGGGGGGCATTCAGTACTTC	CASSSPPGLAGGIQYF
TRBV6-1	-	-	TRBJ1-1	TGTGCCAGCACCCCGGACAGAGTGATGAACACTGAAGCTTTCTTT	CASTPDRVMNTEAFF